This T cell receptor beta chain was recorded in a study of early T cells in non-severe SARS-CoV-2 infection. This clonotype was seen at least ten times. What it binds is unknown. Findings of the study overall: Matching results from VDJdb favored anti-spike CD8 responses, leaving private and CD4 specificities undetected.

The V gene's germline CDR1 is MNHNY and CDR2 SVGAGI (reference sequence). Trimming cost V 5 bases and J 1 base, with 9 bases left between them. There are 14 residues in the CDR3. In the library, individual cDNA molecules carried attached unique molecular identifiers. In TCRdb, the 5' RACE reads were re-called with MiXCR into one record per CDR3 protein. The data contain about 40,000 distinct CDR3 sequences, approximately 4.8% of them seen just once; the ten biggest clones take up approximately 4.8%. This TCR was recovered from an adult who was a healthcare worker with PCR-confirmed SARS-CoV-2 infection or an uninfected control (not recorded which). The sequenced material came from whole blood. The V and J genes are TRBV6-6 and TRBJ1-5; the D gene is possibly TRBD1 (6 bases). CDR3 DNA: TGTGCCAGCAGTGCCCAGGGGAGCAATCAGCCCCAGCATTTT. It codes for CASSAQGSNQPQHF.